The rows below give T cell receptor beta chains drawn from one sample of a study of blood T cells in healthy people across ages. TCRdb reanalysed the 5' RACE reads using MiXCR and keeps one entry per CDR3 protein. Here the sample spans 1.8 million or so distinct CDR3 sequences, approximately 39% being singletons. Sequencing was carried out using blood. The receptors stem from a human donor in good health. CDR3s include the opening cysteine and the closing phenylalanine or tryptophan. The D gene is left open where the match is weak. A clone size is listed for some rows: how often the clone was seen (once, few, many), or a class if it is expanded.

d_gene: TRBD2
v_gene: TRBV4-3
abundance: few
j_gene: TRBJ2-7
CDR3aa: CASSQLWGGSYEQYF
CDR3nt: TGCGCCAGCAGCCAATTATGGGGGGGCTCCTACGAGCAGTACTTC

d_gene: NA
v_gene: TRBV6-5
abundance: NA
j_gene: TRBJ2-1
CDR3aa: CASSYSQGEVGNEQFF
CDR3nt: TGTGCCAGCAGTTACTCGCAGGGGGAGGTGGGCAATGAGCAGTTCTTC

d_gene: TRBD2
v_gene: TRBV20-1
abundance: NA
j_gene: TRBJ2-1
CDR3aa: CSAKSPGGYNEQFF
CDR3nt: TGCAGTGCTAAATCGCCGGGGGGCTACAATGAGCAGTTCTTC

d_gene: NA
v_gene: TRBV15
abundance: NA
j_gene: TRBJ1-2
CDR3aa: CATSREGRANYGYTF
CDR3nt: TGTGCCACCAGCAGAGAGGGCAGAGCTAACTATGGCTACACCTTC

d_gene: NA
v_gene: TRBV6-1
abundance: NA
j_gene: TRBJ2-1
CDR3aa: CASMLGFEQFF
CDR3nt: TGTGCCAGCATGTTAGGTTTTGAGCAGTTCTTC

d_gene: NA
v_gene: TRBV7-6
abundance: few
j_gene: TRBJ2-4
CDR3aa: CASSPSSPAAPWGKNIQYF
CDR3nt: TGTGCCAGCAGCCCATCCTCACCGGCGGCCCCATGGGGCAAAAACATTCAGTACTTC

d_gene: NA
v_gene: TRBV6-6
abundance: NA
j_gene: TRBJ1-6
CDR3aa: CASSQEGPVNNSPLHF
CDR3nt: TGTGCCAGCAGTCAGGAAGGGCCGGTCAATAATTCACCCCTCCACTTT

d_gene: TRBD1
v_gene: TRBV30
abundance: NA
j_gene: TRBJ2-7
CDR3aa: CAWEHDRGNEQYF
CDR3nt: TGTGCCTGGGAACACGACAGGGGGAACGAGCAGTACTTC

d_gene: NA
v_gene: TRBV5-1
abundance: many
j_gene: TRBJ2-3
CDR3aa: CASSFDSTDTQYF
CDR3nt: TGTGCCAGCAGCTTCGACAGCACAGATACGCAGTATTTT

d_gene: TRBD1
v_gene: TRBV6-1
abundance: NA
j_gene: TRBJ1-5
CDR3aa: CASSEGQGPTQPQHF
CDR3nt: TGTGCCAGCAGTGAAGGACAGGGTCCGACTCAGCCCCAGCATTTT

d_gene: NA
v_gene: TRBV9
abundance: few
j_gene: TRBJ1-5
CDR3aa: CASSRYERAGSNQPQHF
CDR3nt: TGTGCCAGCAGTCGTTACGAGAGGGCTGGGAGCAATCAGCCCCAGCATTTT

d_gene: NA
v_gene: TRBV24-1
abundance: NA
j_gene: TRBJ1-1
CDR3aa: CATSDSRLHTEAFF
CDR3nt: TGTGCCACCAGTGATAGCAGGCTTCACACTGAAGCTTTCTTT

d_gene: NA
v_gene: TRBV6-6
abundance: NA
j_gene: TRBJ1-1
CDR3aa: CASSYSSYTEAFF
CDR3nt: TGTGCCAGCAGTTACTCAAGCTACACTGAAGCTTTCTTT

d_gene: NA
v_gene: TRBV20-1
abundance: NA
j_gene: TRBJ2-5
CDR3aa: CSAINVLGGQETQYF
CDR3nt: TGCAGTGCTATCAACGTCCTAGGGGGACAAGAGACCCAGTACTTC

d_gene: TRBD2
v_gene: TRBV28
abundance: few
j_gene: TRBJ2-5
CDR3aa: CASSSPGLAGRVYF
CDR3nt: TGTGCCAGCAGTTCTCCCGGACTAGCGGGCAGGGTGTACTTC

d_gene: NA
v_gene: TRBV29-1
abundance: few
j_gene: TRBJ1-2
CDR3aa: CSVDSGLYGYTF
CDR3nt: TGCAGCGTTGATTCGGGCCTCTATGGCTACACCTTC

d_gene: TRBD2
v_gene: TRBV20-1
abundance: few
j_gene: TRBJ2-5
CDR3aa: CSAHGGGSKETQYF
CDR3nt: TGCAGTGCTCACGGCGGGGGGTCGAAGGAGACCCAGTACTTC

d_gene: NA
v_gene: TRBV6-2/TRBV6-3
abundance: NA
j_gene: TRBJ2-6
CDR3aa: CASSPTPSGRANVLTF
CDR3nt: TGTGCCAGCAGTCCCACACCTTCGGGGAGGGCCAACGTCCTGACTTTC

d_gene: TRBD1
v_gene: TRBV29-1
abundance: few
j_gene: TRBJ1-5
CDR3aa: CSVTDRGEPQHF
CDR3nt: TGCAGCGTCACCGACAGGGGGGAGCCCCAGCATTTT

d_gene: TRBD1
v_gene: TRBV25-1
abundance: few
j_gene: TRBJ1-4
CDR3aa: CASSAWTGENEKLFF
CDR3nt: TGTGCCAGCAGTGCCTGGACAGGAGAAAATGAAAAACTGTTTTTT

d_gene: TRBD2
v_gene: TRBV12-3/TRBV12-4
abundance: NA
j_gene: TRBJ2-3
CDR3aa: CASSSGGAMADTQYF
CDR3nt: TGTGCCAGCTCTAGCGGGGGGGCGATGGCAGATACGCAGTATTTT

d_gene: TRBD1
v_gene: TRBV28
abundance: few
j_gene: TRBJ2-1
CDR3aa: CASSPSGTAYNEQFF
CDR3nt: TGTGCCAGCAGTCCTTCCGGGACAGCTTACAATGAGCAGTTCTTC

d_gene: NA
v_gene: TRBV10-3
abundance: NA
j_gene: TRBJ1-2
CDR3aa: CAITLDSMTGYTF
CDR3nt: TGTGCCATCACCCTGGACAGTATGACTGGCTACACCTTC

d_gene: TRBD2
v_gene: TRBV20-1
abundance: few
j_gene: TRBJ2-1
CDR3aa: CSAKEVGLADDRLNWDEQFF
CDR3nt: TGCAGTGCTAAAGAGGTCGGGCTAGCGGACGACCGGCTGAATTGGGATGAGCAGTTCTTC

d_gene: NA
v_gene: TRBV4-3
abundance: NA
j_gene: TRBJ1-4
CDR3aa: CASSQEQAGLNEKLFF
CDR3nt: TGCGCCAGCAGCCAAGAGCAGGCAGGCCTGAATGAAAAACTGTTTTTT

d_gene: NA
v_gene: TRBV5-1
abundance: few
j_gene: TRBJ2-7
CDR3aa: CASSPVGREQYF
CDR3nt: TGCGCCAGCAGCCCCGTGGGGCGAGAGCAGTACTTC

d_gene: NA
v_gene: TRBV20-1
abundance: NA
j_gene: TRBJ2-5
CDR3aa: CSARRRNQETQYF
CDR3nt: TGCAGTGCTAGACGGCGGAACCAAGAGACCCAGTACTTC

d_gene: TRBD2
v_gene: TRBV7-2
abundance: NA
j_gene: TRBJ2-4
CDR3aa: CASSLMSAGEYF
CDR3nt: TGTGCCAGCAGCTTAATGTCGGCGGGGGAGTACTTC

d_gene: NA
v_gene: TRBV3-1
abundance: few
j_gene: TRBJ1-2
CDR3aa: CASSQTGVYGYTF
CDR3nt: TGTGCCAGCAGCCAAACGGGGGTCTATGGCTACACCTTC

d_gene: NA
v_gene: TRBV29-1
abundance: NA
j_gene: TRBJ1-2
CDR3aa: CSVVSPGDGYTF
CDR3nt: TGCAGCGTTGTTTCCCCGGGGGATGGCTACACCTTC

d_gene: TRBD2
v_gene: TRBV4-2
abundance: NA
j_gene: TRBJ2-1
CDR3aa: CASSQDGRGGYNEQFF
CDR3nt: TGTGCCAGCAGCCAAGACGGGAGGGGGGGTTACAATGAGCAGTTCTTC

d_gene: TRBD1
v_gene: TRBV28
abundance: few
j_gene: TRBJ2-7
CDR3aa: CASSFGTGFEQYF
CDR3nt: TGTGCCAGCAGTTTTGGGACAGGGTTCGAGCAGTACTTC

d_gene: NA
v_gene: TRBV29-1
abundance: few
j_gene: TRBJ1-2
CDR3aa: CSVVSLYGYTF
CDR3nt: TGCAGCGTTGTAAGTCTCTATGGCTACACCTTC

d_gene: NA
v_gene: TRBV3-1
abundance: NA
j_gene: TRBJ1-2
CDR3aa: CASSLPAGGYTF
CDR3nt: TGTGCCAGCAGCCTACCAGCGGGTGGCTACACCTTC

d_gene: NA
v_gene: TRBV6-6
abundance: few
j_gene: TRBJ1-5
CDR3aa: CASSYVFSQPQHF
CDR3nt: TGTGCCAGCAGTTACGTGTTTAGTCAGCCCCAGCATTTT

d_gene: NA
v_gene: TRBV7-2
abundance: NA
j_gene: TRBJ2-3
CDR3aa: CASSLALPDTQYF
CDR3nt: TGTGCCAGCAGCTTAGCGTTGCCAGATACGCAGTATTTT

d_gene: NA
v_gene: TRBV4-2
abundance: few
j_gene: TRBJ1-4
CDR3aa: CASSHPLLGSNEKLFF
CDR3nt: TGTGCCAGCAGCCACCCCCTGTTGGGATCTAATGAAAAACTGTTTTTT

d_gene: TRBD1
v_gene: TRBV20-1
abundance: few
j_gene: TRBJ1-2
CDR3aa: CSATQDRPGYTF
CDR3nt: TGCAGTGCTACCCAGGACAGGCCTGGCTACACCTTC

d_gene: NA
v_gene: TRBV7-9
abundance: NA
j_gene: TRBJ2-4
CDR3aa: CASSLAPRQDLAKNIQYF
CDR3nt: TGTGCCAGCAGCTTAGCCCCCCGGCAGGATCTAGCCAAAAACATTCAGTACTTC

d_gene: NA
v_gene: TRBV24-1
abundance: NA
j_gene: TRBJ2-5
CDR3aa: CATSDSRTQYF
CDR3nt: TGTGCCACCAGTGACTCGCGAACCCAGTACTTC

d_gene: NA
v_gene: TRBV6-2/TRBV6-3
abundance: few
j_gene: TRBJ1-5
CDR3aa: CARCHRGSNQPQHF
CDR3nt: TGTGCCAGATGCCATAGGGGGAGCAATCAGCCCCAGCATTTT

d_gene: NA
v_gene: TRBV5-1
abundance: NA
j_gene: TRBJ1-6
CDR3aa: CASSSIPTGPLHF
CDR3nt: TGCGCCAGCAGCTCCATACCCACGGGGCCCCTCCACTTT

d_gene: NA
v_gene: TRBV11-1
abundance: many
j_gene: TRBJ2-6
CDR3aa: CASSLVGGANVLTF
CDR3nt: TGTGCCAGCAGCTTAGTTGGAGGGGCCAACGTCCTGACTTTC

d_gene: NA
v_gene: TRBV5-1
abundance: NA
j_gene: TRBJ2-5
CDR3aa: CASSSLDSGWETQYF
CDR3nt: TGCGCCAGCAGCTCGTTGGACTCAGGGTGGGAGACCCAGTACTTC

d_gene: TRBD2
v_gene: TRBV11-1
abundance: NA
j_gene: TRBJ2-5
CDR3aa: CASSLPLAETQEPQYF
CDR3nt: TGTGCCAGCAGCCTACCTCTAGCGGAGACCCAAGAGCCCCAGTACTTC

d_gene: NA
v_gene: TRBV20-1
abundance: NA
j_gene: TRBJ1-1
CDR3aa: CSARDSGLFTEAFF
CDR3nt: TGCAGTGCTAGGGATAGCGGGTTATTCACTGAAGCTTTCTTT

d_gene: TRBD2
v_gene: TRBV18
abundance: NA
j_gene: TRBJ2-3
CDR3aa: CASSPTSGEADTQYF
CDR3nt: TGTGCCAGCTCACCGACCAGCGGGGAGGCAGATACGCAGTATTTT

d_gene: NA
v_gene: TRBV11-2
abundance: NA
j_gene: TRBJ2-1
CDR3aa: CASSSQSSPYNEQFF
CDR3nt: TGTGCCAGCAGCTCGCAGTCTTCTCCCTACAATGAGCAGTTCTTC

d_gene: NA
v_gene: TRBV20-1
abundance: NA
j_gene: TRBJ2-7
CDR3aa: CSAWDRSYEQYF
CDR3nt: TGCAGTGCTTGGGACCGTAGCTACGAGCAGTACTTC

d_gene: NA
v_gene: TRBV14
abundance: NA
j_gene: TRBJ2-7
CDR3aa: CARRDKEAYEQYF
CDR3nt: TGTGCCAGACGGGACAAAGAGGCCTACGAGCAGTACTTC

d_gene: NA
v_gene: TRBV18
abundance: NA
j_gene: TRBJ1-2
CDR3aa: CASSPSEGTGYTF
CDR3nt: TGTGCCAGCTCACCATCCGAGGGTACGGGCTACACCTTC

d_gene: TRBD1
v_gene: TRBV4-2
abundance: NA
j_gene: TRBJ1-2
CDR3aa: CASSPQDLGDSRYGYTF
CDR3nt: TGTGCCAGCAGCCCCCAAGATTTGGGGGACAGTCGTTATGGCTACACCTTC

d_gene: NA
v_gene: TRBV7-9
abundance: NA
j_gene: TRBJ2-7
CDR3aa: CASSSRGDRSYEQYF
CDR3nt: TGTGCCAGCAGCTCTAGGGGGGACAGATCCTACGAGCAGTACTTC